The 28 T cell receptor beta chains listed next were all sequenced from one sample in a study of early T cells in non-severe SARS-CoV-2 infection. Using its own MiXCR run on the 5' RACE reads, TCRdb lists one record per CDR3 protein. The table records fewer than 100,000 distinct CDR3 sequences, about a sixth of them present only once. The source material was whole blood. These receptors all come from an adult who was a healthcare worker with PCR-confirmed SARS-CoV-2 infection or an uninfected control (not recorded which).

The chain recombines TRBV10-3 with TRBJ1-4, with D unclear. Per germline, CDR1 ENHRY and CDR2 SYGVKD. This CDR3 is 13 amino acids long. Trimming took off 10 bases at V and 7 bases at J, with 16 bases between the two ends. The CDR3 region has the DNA TGTGCCACCGTGGGAGAAGGTGGTGAAAAACTGTTTTTT. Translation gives CATVGEGGEKLFF.

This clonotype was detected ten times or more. This CDR3 reads CAIPGFGNEQFF. The CDR3 DNA reads TGTGCCATCCCGGGCTTCGGGAATGAGCAGTTCTTC. The chain joins TRBV10-3 to TRBJ2-1; D is undetermined. The CDR3 length is 12 residues. The germline V gene has CDR1 ENHRY and CDR2 SYGVKD. V shed 8 bases and J shed 7 bases, with 12 bases lying between them.

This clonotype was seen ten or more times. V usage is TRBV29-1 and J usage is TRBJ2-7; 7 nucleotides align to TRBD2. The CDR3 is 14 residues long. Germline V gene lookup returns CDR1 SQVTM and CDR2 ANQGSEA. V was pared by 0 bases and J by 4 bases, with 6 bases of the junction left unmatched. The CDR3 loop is CSVEDQASGYEQYF. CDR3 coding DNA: TGCAGCGTTGAAGATCAGGCTAGCGGTTACGAGCAGTACTTC.

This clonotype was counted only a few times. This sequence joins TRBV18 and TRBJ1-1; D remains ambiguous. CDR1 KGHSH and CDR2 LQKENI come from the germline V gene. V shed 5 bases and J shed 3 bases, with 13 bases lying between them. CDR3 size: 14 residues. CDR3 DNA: TGTGCCAGCTCATTATACTCAGAGGACACTGAAGCTTTCTTT. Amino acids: CASSLYSEDTEAFF.

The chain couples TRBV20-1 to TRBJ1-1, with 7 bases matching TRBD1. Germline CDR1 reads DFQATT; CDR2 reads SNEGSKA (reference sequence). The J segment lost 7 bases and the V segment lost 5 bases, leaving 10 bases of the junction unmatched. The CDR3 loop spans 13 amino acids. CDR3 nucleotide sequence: TGCAGTGCTTGCAACCGGGACAGCCTTGAAGCTTTCTTT. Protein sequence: CSACNRDSLEAFF.

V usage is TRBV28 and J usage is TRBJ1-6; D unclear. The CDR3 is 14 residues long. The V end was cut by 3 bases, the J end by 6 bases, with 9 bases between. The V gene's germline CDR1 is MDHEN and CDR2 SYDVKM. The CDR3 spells CASSLRAANSPLHF. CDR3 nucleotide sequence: TGTGCCAGCAGTTTGCGGGCAGCTAATTCACCCCTCCACTTT. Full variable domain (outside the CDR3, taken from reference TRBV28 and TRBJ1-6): DVKVTQSSRYLVKRTGEKVFLECVQDMDHENMFWYRQDPGLGLRLIYFSYDVKMKEKGDIPEGYSVSREKKERFSLILESASTNQTSMYLCASSLRAANSPLHFGNGTRLTVT.

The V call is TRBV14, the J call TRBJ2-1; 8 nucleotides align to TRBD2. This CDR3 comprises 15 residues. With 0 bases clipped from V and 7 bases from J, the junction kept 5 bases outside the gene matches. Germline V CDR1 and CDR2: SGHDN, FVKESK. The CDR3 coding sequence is TGTGCCAGCAGCCAAGATGAGAGCGGGAGAAATGAGCAGTTCTTC. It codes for CASSQDESGRNEQFF.

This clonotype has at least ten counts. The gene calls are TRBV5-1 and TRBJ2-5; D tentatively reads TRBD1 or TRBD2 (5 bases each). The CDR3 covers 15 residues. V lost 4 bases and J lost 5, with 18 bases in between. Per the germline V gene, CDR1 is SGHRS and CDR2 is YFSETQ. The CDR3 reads CASSRGPSLGETQYF. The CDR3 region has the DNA TGCGCCAGCAGCAGGGGCCCTAGCCTTGGGGAGACCCAGTACTTC.

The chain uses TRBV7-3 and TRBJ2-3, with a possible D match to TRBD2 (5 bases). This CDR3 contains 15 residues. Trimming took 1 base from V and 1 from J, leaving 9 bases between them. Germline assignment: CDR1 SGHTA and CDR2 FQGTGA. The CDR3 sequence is CASSLNSVGTDTQYF. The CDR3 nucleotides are TGTGCCAGCAGCTTAAATAGCGTTGGCACAGATACGCAGTATTTT.

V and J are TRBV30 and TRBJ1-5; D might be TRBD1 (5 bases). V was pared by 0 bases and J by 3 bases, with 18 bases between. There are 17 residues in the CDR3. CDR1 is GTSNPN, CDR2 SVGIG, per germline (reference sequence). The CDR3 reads CAWSVASLGQSNQPQHF. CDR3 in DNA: TGTGCCTGGAGTGTAGCCTCCCTGGGGCAGTCCAATCAGCCCCAGCATTTT. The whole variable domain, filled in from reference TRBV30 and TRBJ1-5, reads SQTIHQWPATLVQPVGSPLSLECTVEGTSNPNLYWYRQAAGRGLQLLFYSVGIGQISSEVPQNLSASRPQDRQFILSSKKLLLSDSGFYLCAWSVASLGQSNQPQHFGDGTRLSIL.

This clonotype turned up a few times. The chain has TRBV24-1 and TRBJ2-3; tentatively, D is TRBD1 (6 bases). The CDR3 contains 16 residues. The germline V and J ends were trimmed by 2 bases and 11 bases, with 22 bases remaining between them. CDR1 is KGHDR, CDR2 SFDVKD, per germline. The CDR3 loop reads CATSDSYRVHQDVQYF. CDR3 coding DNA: TGTGCCACCAGTGATTCATACAGGGTCCATCAGGATGTGCAGTATTTT.

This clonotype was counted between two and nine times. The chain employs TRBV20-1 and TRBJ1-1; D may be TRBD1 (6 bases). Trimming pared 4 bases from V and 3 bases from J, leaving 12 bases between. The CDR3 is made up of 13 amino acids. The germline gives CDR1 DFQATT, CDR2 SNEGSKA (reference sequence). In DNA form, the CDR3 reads TGCAGTGCTAAGGGGGGTCTTCACACTGAAGCTTTCTTT. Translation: CSAKGGLHTEAFF.

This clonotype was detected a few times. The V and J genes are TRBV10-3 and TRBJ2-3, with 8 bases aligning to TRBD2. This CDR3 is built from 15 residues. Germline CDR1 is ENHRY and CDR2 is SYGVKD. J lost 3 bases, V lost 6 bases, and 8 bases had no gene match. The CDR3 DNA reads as TGTGCCATCAGCGGGAGGAGCGGGGGAACAGATACGCAGTATTTT. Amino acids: CAISGRSGGTDTQYF.

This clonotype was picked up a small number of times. CDR3 sequence: CASSLVFGQLTVQETQYF. CDR3 bases: TGTGCCAGCAGCTTAGTATTCGGCCAGCTTACTGTCCAAGAGACCCAGTACTTC. This rearrangement joins TRBV11-1 to TRBJ2-5, with D hard to call. V shed 1 base and J shed 1 base, with 19 bases lying between them. The CDR3 totals 18 residues. CDR1 and CDR2 (germline): SGHAT, FQDESV (reference sequence).

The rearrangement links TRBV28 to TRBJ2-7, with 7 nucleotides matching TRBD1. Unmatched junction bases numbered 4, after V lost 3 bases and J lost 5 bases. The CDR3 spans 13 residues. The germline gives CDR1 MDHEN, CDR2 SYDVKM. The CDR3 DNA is TGTGCCAGCAGTTTCCGACAGGGTGACGAGCAGTACTTC. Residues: CASSFRQGDEQYF.

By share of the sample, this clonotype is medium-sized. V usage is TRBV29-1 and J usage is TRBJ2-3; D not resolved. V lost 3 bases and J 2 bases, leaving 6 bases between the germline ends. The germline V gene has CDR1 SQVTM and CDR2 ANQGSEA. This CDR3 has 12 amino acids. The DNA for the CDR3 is TGCAGCGTTGAGGCGGACACAGATACGCAGTATTTT. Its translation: CSVEADTDTQYF.

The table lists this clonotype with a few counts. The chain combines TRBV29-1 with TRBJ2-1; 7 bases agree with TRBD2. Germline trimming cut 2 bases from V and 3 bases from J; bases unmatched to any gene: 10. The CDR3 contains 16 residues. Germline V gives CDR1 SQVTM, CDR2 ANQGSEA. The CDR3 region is CSVEPLTSLVYNEQFF. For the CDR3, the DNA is TGCAGCGTTGAACCCCTGACTAGCTTGGTCTACAATGAGCAGTTCTTC.

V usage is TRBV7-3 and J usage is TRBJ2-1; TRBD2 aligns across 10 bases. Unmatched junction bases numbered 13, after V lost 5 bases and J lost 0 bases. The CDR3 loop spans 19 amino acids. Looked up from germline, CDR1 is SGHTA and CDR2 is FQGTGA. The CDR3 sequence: CASSPNRDSGGNSYNEQFF. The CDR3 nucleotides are TGTGCCAGCAGCCCCAACAGGGATAGCGGGGGGAACTCCTACAATGAGCAGTTCTTC.

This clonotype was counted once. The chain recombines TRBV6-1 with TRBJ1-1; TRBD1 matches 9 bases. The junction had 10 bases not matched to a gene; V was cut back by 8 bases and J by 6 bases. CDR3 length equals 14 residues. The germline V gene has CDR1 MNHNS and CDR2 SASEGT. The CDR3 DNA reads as TGTGCCAGCGAAGGACAGGGGAAGGTATCTGAAGCTTTCTTT. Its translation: CASEGQGKVSEAFF.

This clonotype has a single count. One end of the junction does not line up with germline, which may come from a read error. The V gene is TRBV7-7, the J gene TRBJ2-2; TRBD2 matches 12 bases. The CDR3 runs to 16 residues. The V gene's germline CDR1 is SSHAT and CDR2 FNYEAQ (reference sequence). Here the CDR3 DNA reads TGTGCTAGCAGCCCCGGGACTAGCGGGTACACCGGGGAGCTGTTTTTT. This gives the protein CASSPGTSGYTGELFF.

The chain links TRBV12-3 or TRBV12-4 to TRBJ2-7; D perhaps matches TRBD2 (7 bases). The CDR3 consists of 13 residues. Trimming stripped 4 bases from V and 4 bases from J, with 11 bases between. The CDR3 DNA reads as TGTGCCAGCAGTTACGAGGGGGGGTACGAGCAGTACTTC. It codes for CASSYEGGYEQYF.

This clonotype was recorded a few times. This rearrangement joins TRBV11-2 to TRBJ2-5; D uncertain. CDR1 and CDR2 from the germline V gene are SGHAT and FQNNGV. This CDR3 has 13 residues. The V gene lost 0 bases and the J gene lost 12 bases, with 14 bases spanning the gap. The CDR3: CASSLEIAPAKYF. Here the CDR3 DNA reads TGTGCCAGCAGCTTAGAAATCGCGCCTGCGAAGTACTTC.

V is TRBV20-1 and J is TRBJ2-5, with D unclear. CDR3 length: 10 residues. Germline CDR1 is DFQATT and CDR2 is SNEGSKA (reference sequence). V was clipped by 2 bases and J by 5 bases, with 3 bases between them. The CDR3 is CSARRETQYF. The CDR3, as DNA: TGCAGTGCTAGACGGGAGACCCAGTACTTC.

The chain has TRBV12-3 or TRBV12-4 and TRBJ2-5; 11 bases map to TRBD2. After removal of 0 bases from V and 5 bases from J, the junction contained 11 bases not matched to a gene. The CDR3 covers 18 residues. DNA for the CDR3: TGTGCCAGCAGTTTAGCGTCGGGTAGCGGGGGGGCTCGGGAGACCCAGTACTTC. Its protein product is CASSLASGSGGARETQYF.

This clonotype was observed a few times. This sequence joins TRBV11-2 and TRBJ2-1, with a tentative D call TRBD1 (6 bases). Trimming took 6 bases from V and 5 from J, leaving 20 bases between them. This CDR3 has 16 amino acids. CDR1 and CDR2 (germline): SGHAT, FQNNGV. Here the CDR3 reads CASSLQGGPPHNEQFF. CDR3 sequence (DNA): TGTGCCAGCAGTTTACAGGGTGGGCCTCCCCACAATGAGCAGTTCTTC.

For the CDR3, the DNA is TGTGCCAGTAGTATTGACGCAGGGGGGCGCGGCTACACCTTC. Translated: CASSIDAGGRGYTF. The rearrangement links TRBV19 to TRBJ1-2; 7 bases align to TRBD1. The V gene end was trimmed by 3 bases and the J gene end by 8 bases; junction bases not matched to a gene: 9. The germline V gene encodes CDR1 LNHDA and CDR2 SQIVND (reference sequence). This CDR3 is 14 amino acids long. Based on the CDR3 plus reference TRBV19 and TRBJ1-2, the full variable domain is DGGITQSPKYLFRKEGQNVTLSCEQNLNHDAMYWYRQDPGQGLRLIYYSQIVNDFQKGDIAEGYSVSREKKESFPLTVTSAQKNPTAFYLCASSIDAGGRGYTFGSGTRLTVV.

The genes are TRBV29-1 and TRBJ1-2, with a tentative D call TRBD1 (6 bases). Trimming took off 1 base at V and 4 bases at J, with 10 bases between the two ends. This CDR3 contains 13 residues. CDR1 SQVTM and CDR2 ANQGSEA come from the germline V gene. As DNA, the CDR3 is TGCAGCGTTGAAGGGGGACAAGGCTATGGCTACACCTTC. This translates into CSVEGGQGYGYTF.

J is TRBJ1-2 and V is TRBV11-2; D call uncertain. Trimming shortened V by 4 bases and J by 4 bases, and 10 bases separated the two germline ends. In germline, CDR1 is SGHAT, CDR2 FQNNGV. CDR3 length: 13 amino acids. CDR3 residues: CASSSAPPYGYTF. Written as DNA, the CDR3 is TGTGCCAGCAGCTCCGCCCCCCCCTATGGCTACACCTTC.